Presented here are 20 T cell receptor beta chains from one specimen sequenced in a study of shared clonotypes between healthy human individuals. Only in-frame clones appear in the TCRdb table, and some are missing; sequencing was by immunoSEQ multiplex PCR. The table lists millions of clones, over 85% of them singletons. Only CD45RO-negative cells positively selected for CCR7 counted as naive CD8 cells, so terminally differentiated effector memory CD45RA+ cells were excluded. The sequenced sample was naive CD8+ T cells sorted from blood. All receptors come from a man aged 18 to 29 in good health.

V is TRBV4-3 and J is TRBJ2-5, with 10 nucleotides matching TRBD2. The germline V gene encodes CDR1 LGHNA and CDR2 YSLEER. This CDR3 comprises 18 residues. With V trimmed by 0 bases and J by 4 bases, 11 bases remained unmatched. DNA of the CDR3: TGCGCCAGCAGCCAAGATAGGATCGGTCTAGCGGGAGTAGAGACCCAGTACTTC. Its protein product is CASSQDRIGLAGVETQYF.

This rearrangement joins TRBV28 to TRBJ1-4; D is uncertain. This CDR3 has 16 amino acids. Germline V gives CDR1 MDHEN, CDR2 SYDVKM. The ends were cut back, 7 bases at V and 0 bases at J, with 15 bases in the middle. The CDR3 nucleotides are TGTGCCAGCACCAACGCACTCGAGGCAACTAATGAAAAACTGTTTTTT. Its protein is CASTNALEATNEKLFF.

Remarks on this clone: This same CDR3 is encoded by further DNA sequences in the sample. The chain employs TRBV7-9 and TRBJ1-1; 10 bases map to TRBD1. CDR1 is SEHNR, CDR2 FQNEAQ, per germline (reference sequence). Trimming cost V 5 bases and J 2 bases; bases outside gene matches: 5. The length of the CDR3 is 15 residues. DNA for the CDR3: TGTGCCAGCAGCAGTCGGGACAGGGGAAACACTGAAGCTTTCTTT. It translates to CASSSRDRGNTEAFF.

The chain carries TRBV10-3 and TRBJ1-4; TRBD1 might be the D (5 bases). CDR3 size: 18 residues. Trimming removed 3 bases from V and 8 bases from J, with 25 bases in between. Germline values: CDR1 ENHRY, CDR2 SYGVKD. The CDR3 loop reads CAISDTPGRVGGDEKLFF. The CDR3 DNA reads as TGTGCCATCAGTGATACTCCGGGACGGGTGGGGGGAGACGAAAAACTGTTTTTT.

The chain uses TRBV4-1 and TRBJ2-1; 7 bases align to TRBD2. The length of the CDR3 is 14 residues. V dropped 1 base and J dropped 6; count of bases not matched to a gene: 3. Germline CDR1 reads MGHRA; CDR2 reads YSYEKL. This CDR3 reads CASSQAREGNEQFF. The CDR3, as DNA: TGCGCCAGCAGCCAAGCCAGGGAGGGCAATGAGCAGTTCTTC.

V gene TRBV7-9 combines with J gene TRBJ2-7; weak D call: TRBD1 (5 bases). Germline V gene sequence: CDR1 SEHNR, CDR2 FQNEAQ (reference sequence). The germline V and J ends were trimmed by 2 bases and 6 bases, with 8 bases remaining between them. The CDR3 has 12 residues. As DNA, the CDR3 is TGTGCCAGCAGCTTAATCAGGGCCGAGCAGTACTTC. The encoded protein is CASSLIRAEQYF.

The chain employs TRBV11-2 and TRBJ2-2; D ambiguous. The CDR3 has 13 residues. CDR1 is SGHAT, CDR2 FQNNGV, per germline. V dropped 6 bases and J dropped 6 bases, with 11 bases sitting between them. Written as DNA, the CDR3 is TGTGCCAGCAGTCTTCTAGAATCCGGGGAGCTGTTTTTT. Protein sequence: CASSLLESGELFF.

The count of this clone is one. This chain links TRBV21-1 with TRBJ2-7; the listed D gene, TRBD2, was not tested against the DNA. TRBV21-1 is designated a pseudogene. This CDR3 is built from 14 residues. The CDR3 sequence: CASSKTSGPCEQYF. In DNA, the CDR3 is TGTGCCAGCAGCAAAACTAGCGGGCCCTGCGAGCAGTACTTC.

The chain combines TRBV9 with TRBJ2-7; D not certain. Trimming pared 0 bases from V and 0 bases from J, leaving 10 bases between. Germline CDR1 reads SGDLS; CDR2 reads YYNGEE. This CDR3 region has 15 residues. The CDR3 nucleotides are TGTGCCAGCAGCGTAGAACCGACCCCCTCCTACGAGCAGTACTTC. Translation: CASSVEPTPSYEQYF.

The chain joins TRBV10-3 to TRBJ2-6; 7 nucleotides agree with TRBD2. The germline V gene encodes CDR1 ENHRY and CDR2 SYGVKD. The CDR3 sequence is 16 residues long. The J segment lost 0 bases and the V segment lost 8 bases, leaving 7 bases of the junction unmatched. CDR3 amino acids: CAIGSAGSSGANVLTF. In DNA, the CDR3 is TGTGCCATCGGCTCAGCGGGGAGCTCTGGGGCCAACGTCCTGACTTTC.

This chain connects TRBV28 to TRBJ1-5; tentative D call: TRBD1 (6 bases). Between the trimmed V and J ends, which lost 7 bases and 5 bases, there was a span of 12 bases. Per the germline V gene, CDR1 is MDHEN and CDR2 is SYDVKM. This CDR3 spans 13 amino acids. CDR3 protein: CASTYRDDQPQHF. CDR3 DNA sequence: TGTGCCAGCACCTACAGGGACGATCAGCCCCAGCATTTT.

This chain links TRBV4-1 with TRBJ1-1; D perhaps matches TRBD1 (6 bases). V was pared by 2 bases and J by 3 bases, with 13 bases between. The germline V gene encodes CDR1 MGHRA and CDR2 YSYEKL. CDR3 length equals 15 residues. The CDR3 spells CASSQLGALDTEAFF. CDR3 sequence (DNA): TGCGCCAGCAGCCAATTGGGGGCGCTGGACACTGAAGCTTTCTTT.

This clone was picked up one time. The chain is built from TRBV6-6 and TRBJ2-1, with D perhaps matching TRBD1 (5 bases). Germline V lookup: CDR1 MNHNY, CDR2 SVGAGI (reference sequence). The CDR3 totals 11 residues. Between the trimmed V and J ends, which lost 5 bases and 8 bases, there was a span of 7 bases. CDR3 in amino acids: CASSQGHEQFF. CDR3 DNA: TGTGCCAGCAGTCAGGGTCATGAGCAGTTCTTC.

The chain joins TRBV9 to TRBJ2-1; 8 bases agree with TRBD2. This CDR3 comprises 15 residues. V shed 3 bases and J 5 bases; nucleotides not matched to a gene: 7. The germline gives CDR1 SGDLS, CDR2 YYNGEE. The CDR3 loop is CASSGSGSGHNEQFF. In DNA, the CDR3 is TGTGCCAGCAGCGGAAGCGGGAGTGGGCACAATGAGCAGTTCTTC.

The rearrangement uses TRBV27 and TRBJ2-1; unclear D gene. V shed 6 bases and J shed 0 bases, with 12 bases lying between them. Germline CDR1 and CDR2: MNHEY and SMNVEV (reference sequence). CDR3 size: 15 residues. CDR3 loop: CASRGRSSSYNEQFF. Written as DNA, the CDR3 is TGTGCCAGCAGAGGACGCTCGAGCTCCTACAATGAGCAGTTCTTC.

The CDR3 DNA follows: TGTGCCAGCAGCAGTATCGGACAGGGGGCGAATGGCTACACCTTC. Translation gives CASSSIGQGANGYTF. V gene TRBV27 combines with J gene TRBJ1-2, with 11 positions matching TRBD1. This CDR3 contains 15 residues. Germline lookup yields CDR1 MNHEY and CDR2 SMNVEV (reference sequence). J was trimmed by 6 bases and V by 6 bases; bases with no gene match: 9.

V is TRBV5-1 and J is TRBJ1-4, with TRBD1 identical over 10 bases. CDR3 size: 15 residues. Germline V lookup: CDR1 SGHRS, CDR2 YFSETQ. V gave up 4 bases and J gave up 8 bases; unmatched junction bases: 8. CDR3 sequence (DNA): TGCGCCAGCAGCGCACTGACAGGGGGCGACGAAAAACTGTTTTTT. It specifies CASSALTGGDEKLFF.

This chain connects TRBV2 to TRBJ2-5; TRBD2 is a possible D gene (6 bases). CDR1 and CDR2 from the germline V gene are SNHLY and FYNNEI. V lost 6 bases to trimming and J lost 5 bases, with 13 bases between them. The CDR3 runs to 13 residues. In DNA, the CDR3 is TGTGCCAGCAGGGCCCCAGCGGGTGAGACCCAGTACTTC. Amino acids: CASRAPAGETQYF.

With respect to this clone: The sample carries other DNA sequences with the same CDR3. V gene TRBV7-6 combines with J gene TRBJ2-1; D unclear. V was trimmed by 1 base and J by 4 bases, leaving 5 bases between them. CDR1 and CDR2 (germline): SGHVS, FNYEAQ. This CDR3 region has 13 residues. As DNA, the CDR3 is TGTGCCAGCAGCTTAGTTGGTTACAATGAGCAGTTCTTC. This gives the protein CASSLVGYNEQFF.

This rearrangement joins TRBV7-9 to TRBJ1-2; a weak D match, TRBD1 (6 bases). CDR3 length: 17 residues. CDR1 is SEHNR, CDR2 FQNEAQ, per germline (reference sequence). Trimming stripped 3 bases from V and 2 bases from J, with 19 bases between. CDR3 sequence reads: CASSFGLESDRNYGYTF. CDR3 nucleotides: TGTGCCAGCAGCTTTGGGCTGGAATCGGACAGAAACTATGGCTACACCTTC.